Reported below is one TCR beta chain. Its cognate antigen is unknown. Specified time point: blood 2 weeks post-SBRT. Treatment specified: 15 Gy SBRT to primary tumor, nephrectomy 4 weeks later. These data are taken from a study of radiation and T cells in renal cell carcinoma. Study context: Nephrectomy followed 15 Gy stereotactic body radiation by 4 weeks. Regarding the study as a whole: From baseline, blood top tumor clonotypes peaked at 2 weeks post-radiation.

Data came from immunoSEQ multiplex PCR; TCRdb stores just in-frame clones and leaves some out. The sample has 25,000 to 30,000 clones; over 70% are singletons. Germline CDR1 and CDR2: LNHNV and YYDKDF (reference sequence). This CDR3 is 13 amino acids long. The chain combines TRBV15 with TRBJ2-5; perhaps TRBD2 as D (5 bases). The DNA end favors TRBJ2-7, so the J call may be wrong. The sample consisted of blood, taken from a patient whose treatment included radiotherapy and nephrectomy. The source is a man aged 55 to 69 with renal cell carcinoma. CDR3 amino acids: CATSQGSFYEQYF. CDR3 nucleotide sequence: TGTGCCACCAGCCAAGGGAGTTTCTACGAGCAGTACTTC.